The 23 T cell receptor beta chains in this list originate from one sample, sequenced in a study of patients and donors after allogeneic stem cell transplantation. One entry per CDR3 protein results from TCRdb running MiXCR on the RT-PCR reads. The table includes 900,000 to 1,000,000 distinct CDR3 sequences, more than 15% detected once. The sample taken for sequencing was blood, either unsorted or a sorted T cell fraction (not recorded which). The receptor source for this set is a human donor who was either an allogeneic HSCT recipient or a stem cell or donor lymphocyte infusion donor (not recorded which). It is not recorded whose cells these are; they may come from a transplant donor.

The chain carries TRBV7-9 and TRBJ2-5, with 8 bases identical to TRBD1. With 5 bases clipped from V and 6 bases from J, the junction kept 5 bases outside the gene matches. The CDR3 runs to 13 residues. Germline assignment: CDR1 SEHNR and CDR2 FQNEAQ (reference sequence). The CDR3 nucleotides read TGTGCCAGCAGCCTGGACAGGGAACAGACCCAGTACTTC. Residues: CASSLDREQTQYF.

This clonotype was detected only a few times. This chain links TRBV7-3 with TRBJ2-1; D may match TRBD1 or TRBD2 (5 bases each). There are 16 residues in the CDR3. CDR1 is SGHTA, CDR2 FQGTGA, per germline. V lost 1 base and J lost 2, with 12 bases in between. Here the CDR3 DNA reads TGTGCCAGCAGCTTAAGTGGGGGAGCTGCCTACAATGAGCAGTTCTTC. The encoded protein is CASSLSGGAAYNEQFF.

The rearrangement links TRBV30 to TRBJ2-4; D ambiguous. The V and J ends lost 1 base and 1 base respectively, with 2 bases between them. The CDR3 runs 12 residues. Germline CDR1 and CDR2: GTSNPN and SVGIG (reference sequence). DNA of the CDR3: TGTGCCTGGAGTGGGGCCAAAAACATTCAGTACTTC. Its translation is CAWSGAKNIQYF.

This clonotype was seen only a few times. This chain joins TRBV25-1 and TRBJ2-7; TRBD2 might be the D (6 bases). The CDR3 totals 20 residues. V lost 0 bases, J lost 7 bases, and 31 bases lay in between. Per the germline V gene, CDR1 is MGHDK and CDR2 is SYGVNS. The CDR3 DNA reads as TGTGCCAGCAGTGAATATATAAGGAGAGGGGCGGGGACGGGTCGAGGTGAGCAGTACTTC. It yields the protein CASSEYIRRGAGTGRGEQYF.

This rearrangement joins TRBV11-1 to TRBJ2-1; 7 nucleotides agree with TRBD1. The CDR3 has 13 amino acids. Germline values: CDR1 SGHAT, CDR2 FQDESV (reference sequence). The V gene end was trimmed by 1 base and the J gene end by 16 bases; junction bases not matched to a gene: 10. CDR3 sequence: CASSLGRGPPVFF. CDR3 nucleotides: TGTGCCAGCAGCTTAGGAAGGGGGCCCCCAGTTTTCTTC.

The chain employs TRBV14 and TRBJ2-3; D gene unclear. Germline loops: CDR1 SGHDN, CDR2 FVKESK. Trimming shortened V by 4 bases and J by 4 bases, and 9 bases separated the two germline ends. This CDR3 contains 13 residues. As DNA, the CDR3 is TGTGCCAGCAGCCCCTATATTGCAGATACGCAGTATTTT. Residues: CASSPYIADTQYF.

At least ten counts were recorded for this clonotype. The chain has TRBV5-1 and TRBJ2-3; the match to TRBD2 covers 8 bases. Germline V CDR1 and CDR2: SGHRS, YFSETQ. This CDR3 is built from 15 residues. J lost 2 bases, V lost 5 bases, and 7 bases had no gene match. The CDR3 nucleotides read TGCGCCAGCAGTCACGAGCGGGGGAACACAGATACGCAGTATTTT. This gives the protein CASSHERGNTDTQYF.

This clonotype was counted between two and nine times. This sequence joins TRBV6-2 or TRBV6-3 and TRBJ2-2; 16 nucleotides agree with TRBD2. This CDR3 region has 19 residues. J lost 6 bases, V lost 5 bases, and 12 bases had no gene match. The germline V gene encodes CDR1 MNHEY and CDR2 SVGEGT. DNA for the CDR3: TGTGCCAGCAGTGAAACCGGGACTAGCGGGGGGGCCCTCGCCGGGGAGCTGTTTTTT. Translation gives CASSETGTSGGALAGELFF.

The chain's CDR3 is CASSPPSGLNQPQHF. The CDR3 DNA reads as TGTGCCAGCTCACCACCCTCGGGTCTGAATCAGCCCCAGCATTTT. The rearrangement links TRBV18 to TRBJ1-5; no clear D. This CDR3 contains 15 residues. V lost 0 bases to trimming and J lost 4 bases, with 10 bases between them. CDR1 is KGHSH and CDR2 is LQKENI in the germline V gene.

This rearrangement joins TRBV27 to TRBJ2-1; 8 bases match TRBD2. With 4 bases clipped from V and 2 bases from J, the junction kept 13 bases outside the gene matches. The CDR3 covers 18 residues. The germline V gene has CDR1 MNHEY and CDR2 SMNVEV (reference sequence). CDR3 DNA: TGTGCCAGCAGTTCCGCTGGAGGAGCGGGGGCTACCTACAATGAGCAGTTCTTC. It encodes CASSSAGGAGATYNEQFF.

The gene calls are TRBV6-1 and TRBJ2-7; D possibly corresponds to TRBD1 (6 bases). Germline V CDR1 and CDR2: MNHNS, SASEGT. This CDR3 has 15 amino acids. V lost 5 bases, J lost 3 bases, and 17 bases lay in between. The CDR3 coding sequence is TGTGCCAGCAGTCCTCCCAACAAAGGGGGCTACGAGCAGTACTTC. This sequence encodes CASSPPNKGGYEQYF.

This clonotype was counted only a few times. The rearrangement joins TRBV12-3 or TRBV12-4 to TRBJ1-3; tentative D call: TRBD1 (5 bases). V was clipped by 8 bases and J by 1 base, with 12 bases between them. The CDR3 has 14 amino acids. The CDR3 is CASQGGGSGNTIYF. The CDR3 DNA reads TGTGCCAGCCAGGGAGGAGGATCTGGAAACACCATATATTTT.

The chain uses TRBV20-1 and TRBJ2-6, with D unresolved. There are 14 residues in the CDR3. Germline assignment: CDR1 DFQATT and CDR2 SNEGSKA (reference sequence). V lost 3 bases and J 3 bases, leaving 9 bases between the germline ends. Written as DNA, the CDR3 is TGCAGTGCTAGTGAGGTTGTTGGGGCCAACGTCCTGACTTTC. This sequence encodes CSASEVVGANVLTF.

This chain uses TRBV6-1 with TRBJ1-2; D is unresolved. Germline CDR1 and CDR2: MNHNS and SASEGT. The CDR3 length is 13 residues. V lost 7 bases to trimming and J lost 8 bases, with 17 bases between them. CDR3 DNA: TGTGCCAGCATTCCGTGGGCAGCCTCCGGCTACACCTTC. It is translated as CASIPWAASGYTF.

This sequence joins TRBV11-2 and TRBJ1-3, with a tentative D call TRBD1 (6 bases). Deletions cut 5 bases from V and 7 bases from J, with 24 bases between. The CDR3 is 17 residues long. In germline, CDR1 is SGHAT, CDR2 FQNNGV. CDR3 residues: CASSTLRGPKNPNTIYF. CDR3 DNA sequence: TGTGCCAGCAGCACCCTCCGGGGGCCCAAGAATCCTAACACCATATATTTT.

This clonotype was detected a few times. J is TRBJ2-5 and V is TRBV7-2, with D possibly matching TRBD1 (6 bases). Trimming cost V 6 bases and J 4 bases, with 12 bases left between them. This CDR3 is built from 13 residues. CDR1 is SGHTA and CDR2 is FQGNSA in the germline V gene. CDR3 residues: CASSHRVPETQYF. The DNA for the CDR3 is TGTGCCAGCAGTCACAGGGTGCCAGAGACCCAGTACTTC.

The chain combines TRBV6-2 or TRBV6-3 with TRBJ1-2, with unresolved D. The germline V gene has CDR1 MNHEY and CDR2 SVGEGT. The CDR3 extends over 13 amino acids. V was shortened by 6 bases and J by 2 bases, with 10 bases between the two germline ends. CDR3 DNA: TGTGCCAGCAGATTTCGGCAGAACTATGGCTACACCTTC. Its protein is CASRFRQNYGYTF.

The rearrangement joins TRBV29-1 to TRBJ1-2, with D possibly being TRBD1 (6 bases). Germline V gene data show CDR1 as SQVTM and CDR2 as ANQGSEA. Trimming removed 6 bases from V and 11 bases from J, with 16 bases in between. The CDR3 runs to 11 residues. The CDR3 loop reads CSVAGGAGYTF. CDR3 sequence (DNA): TGCAGCGTGGCCGGGGGCGCCGGATACACCTTC. Combining the CDR3 with reference TRBV29-1 and TRBJ1-2 gives the whole variable domain SAVISQKPSRDICQRGTSLTIQCQVDSQVTMMFWYRQQPGQSLTLIATANQGSEATYESGFVIDKFPISRPNLTFSTLTVSNMSPEDSSIYLCSVAGGAGYTFGSGTRLTVV.

This clonotype has more than one count but fewer than ten. The CDR3 region is CASSLGGGSVNEQYF. The CDR3 DNA reads TGTGCCAGCAGCTTAGGTGGGGGAAGCGTGAACGAGCAGTACTTC. This chain uses TRBV11-2 with TRBJ2-7, with D tentatively TRBD1 or TRBD2 (5 bases each). The CDR3 runs 15 residues. CDR1 is SGHAT and CDR2 is FQNNGV in the germline V gene. V was pared by 1 base and J by 5 bases, with 15 bases between.

The chain combines TRBV12-3 or TRBV12-4 with TRBJ2-5; D not certain. V was cut by 5 bases and J by 4 bases, with 17 bases left in between. This CDR3 is built from 15 residues. CDR3 amino acids: CASSTLTDTRETQYF. The CDR3, as DNA: TGTGCCAGCAGTACCCTTACCGACACCCGAGAGACCCAGTACTTC.

This clonotype was seen a few times. V and J are TRBV6-5 and TRBJ1-2, with D tentatively TRBD1 (6 bases). The CDR3 is 15 residues long. CDR1 is MNHEY and CDR2 is SVGAGI in the germline V gene. V gave up 4 bases and J gave up 2 bases, with 14 bases separating them. The CDR3 DNA is TGTGCCAGCAGTTCTCGACAGGCGCTAAACTATGGCTACACCTTC. It encodes CASSSRQALNYGYTF.

The V call is TRBV4-1, the J call TRBJ2-7; TRBD1 agrees at 10 bases. The CDR3 length is 17 residues. The germline CDR1 and CDR2 sequences are MGHRA and YSYEKL. Germline trimming cut 2 bases from V and 2 bases from J; bases unmatched to any gene: 9. The CDR3 loop reads CASSQPITGQGTYEQYF. The CDR3 bases are TGCGCCAGCAGCCAACCAATTACGGGACAGGGGACCTACGAGCAGTACTTC.

This clonotype showed up many times. V gene TRBV27 combines with J gene TRBJ2-7; D gene ambiguous. CDR1 MNHEY and CDR2 SMNVEV come from the germline V gene (reference sequence). This CDR3 region has 11 residues. Deletions cut 3 bases from V and 5 bases from J, with 5 bases between. The CDR3 nucleotides are TGTGCCAGCAGTTTTGGGGACGAGCAGTACTTC. Its protein product is CASSFGDEQYF.